These 32 T cell receptor beta chains were sequenced from one sample in a study of cytomegalovirus exposure and HLA in healthy donors (dated 2017 in TCRdb). The library was obtained by the immunoSEQ multiplex PCR assay. For the multiplex PCR, a mixture combining 60 forward primers for TCR Vbeta segments and 13 reverse primers for TCR Jbeta segments was used. TCRdb carries this immuneACCESS record with in-frame sequences only. Its versions omit some clonotypes, under half of them owing to an unresolved V gene in the studies checked, with the rest unexplained. The table for this sample lists approximately 110,000 clones; 70% to 80% of them were counted only once. Roughly 8.2% of the sample is in the top ten clones. The sequenced sample consisted of PBMCs. The receptors come from a woman aged 40 to 49 in good health and CMV-seropositive.

The chain employs TRBV9 and TRBJ1-1; D is uncertain. The CDR3 sequence is 13 residues long. V dropped 3 bases and J dropped 3 bases, with 9 bases sitting between them. Germline CDR1 SGDLS, CDR2 YYNGEE. The CDR3 DNA follows: TGTGCCAGCAGCGAAGTCCCGGACACTGAAGCTTTCTTT. Translated: CASSEVPDTEAFF. The full variable domain, in which reference TRBV9 and TRBJ1-1 provide the parts outside the CDR3, is DSGVTQTPKHLITATGQRVTLRCSPRSGDLSVYWYQQSLDQGLQFLIQYYNGEERAKGNILERFSAQQFPDLHSELNLSSLELGDSALYFCASSEVPDTEAFFGQGTRLTVV.

The CDR3 loop is CAISEKAGGYNEQFF. The CDR3 DNA follows: TGTGCCATCAGTGAGAAGGCAGGGGGCTACAATGAGCAGTTCTTC. The chain joins TRBV10-3 to TRBJ2-1, with 7 nucleotides matching TRBD1. From germline, CDR1 is ENHRY and CDR2 SYGVKD. V was pared by 2 bases and J by 3 bases, with 4 bases of the junction left unmatched. The CDR3 sequence is 15 residues long.

J is TRBJ1-5 and V is TRBV12-5, with a weak D call TRBD1 (5 bases). This CDR3 has 15 amino acids. With 2 bases removed from V and 7 bases from J, the gap between germline ends came to 15 bases. Per germline, CDR1 LGHNT and CDR2 FRNRAP. CDR3 residues: CASGLYLQAGQPQHF. CDR3 DNA sequence: TGTGCTAGTGGTTTGTATTTACAGGCTGGACAGCCCCAGCATTTT.

The J gene is TRBJ1-2, the V gene TRBV5-1; no clear D gene. Trimming stripped 0 bases from V and 4 bases from J, with 13 bases between. Germline lookup yields CDR1 SGHRS and CDR2 YFSETQ. This CDR3 contains 15 residues. The DNA for the CDR3 is TGCGCCAGCAGCTTGGGCTTGGGAGGGCCCTATGGCTACACCTTC. This encodes CASSLGLGGPYGYTF.

The chain carries TRBV2 and TRBJ1-6; TRBD1 is a possible D gene (5 bases). Between the trimmed V and J ends, which lost 2 bases and 7 bases, there was a span of 15 bases. The CDR3 spans 16 residues. CDR1 is SNHLY, CDR2 FYNNEI, per germline. CDR3 bases: TGTGCCAGCAGTGAAAGGGGAGGGGCGCGGAATTCACCCCTCCACTTT. Protein sequence: CASSERGGARNSPLHF.

This chain links TRBV29-1 with TRBJ2-3; no reliable D call. The CDR3 consists of 10 residues. Deletions cut 7 bases from V and 1 base from J, with 3 bases between. The germline V gene encodes CDR1 SQVTM and CDR2 ANQGSEA. CDR3 protein: CSACTDTQYF. CDR3 bases: TGCAGCGCCTGCACAGATACGCAGTATTTT.

The rearrangement uses TRBV6-6 and TRBJ1-5, with 8 bases identical to TRBD1. The CDR3 covers 14 residues. V gave up 8 bases and J gave up 4 bases; unmatched junction bases: 7. Per the germline V gene, CDR1 is MNHNY and CDR2 is SVGAGI (reference sequence). In DNA form, the CDR3 reads TGTGCCAGCCTCCGACAGGGGCCAAATCAGCCCCAGCATTTT. This sequence encodes CASLRQGPNQPQHF.

The rearrangement uses TRBV6-5 and TRBJ2-7; 8 bases are shared with TRBD2. This CDR3 has 16 residues. V lost 2 bases, J lost 5 bases, and 11 bases stayed unmatched. Germline CDR1 MNHEY, CDR2 SVGAGI. The CDR3 DNA reads as TGTGCCAGCAGTTACGAGACTAGCGAAGGGAGGGACGAGCAGTACTTC. This sequence encodes CASSYETSEGRDEQYF.

This chain links TRBV20-1 with TRBJ2-7; a weak D match, TRBD1 (5 bases). V was pared by 1 base and J by 7 bases, with 8 bases between. Looked up from germline, CDR1 is DFQATT and CDR2 is SNEGSKA (reference sequence). The CDR3 spans 11 residues. CDR3 DNA: TGCAGTGCTAGAGCAGGGCAGGAGCAGTACTTC. This sequence encodes CSARAGQEQYF.

In this sample, this clone turned up a few times. This chain joins TRBV2 and TRBJ1-5; D not certain. CDR3 length: 14 residues. Germline CDR1 and CDR2: SNHLY and FYNNEI. Deletions cut 2 bases from V and 2 bases from J, with 7 bases between. The CDR3 DNA reads TGTGCCAGCAGTGAACAGGTTCGCAATCAGCCCCAGCATTTT. Its translation is CASSEQVRNQPQHF.

The rearrangement uses TRBV7-2 and TRBJ1-1; D may be TRBD1 (6 bases). The CDR3 runs to 13 residues. In germline, CDR1 is SGHTA, CDR2 FQGNSA. The V end was cut by 1 base, the J end by 6 bases, with 9 bases between. CDR3: CASSLGGRAEAFF. The CDR3 DNA follows: TGTGCCAGCAGCTTAGGGGGGCGGGCTGAAGCTTTCTTT.

The rearrangement uses TRBV29-1 and TRBJ1-1; a possible D gene is TRBD1 (5 bases). Trimming cost V 1 base and J 3 bases, with 15 bases left between them. Germline V CDR1 and CDR2: SQVTM, ANQGSEA. The CDR3 covers 15 residues. The CDR3 DNA is TGCAGCGTTGAAGTTTTTCGGGGGTATTACACTGAAGCTTTCTTT. This translates into CSVEVFRGYYTEAFF. Combining the CDR3 with reference TRBV29-1 and TRBJ1-1 gives the whole variable domain SAVISQKPSRDICQRGTSLTIQCQVDSQVTMMFWYRQQPGQSLTLIATANQGSEATYESGFVIDKFPISRPNLTFSTLTVSNMSPEDSSIYLCSVEVFRGYYTEAFFGQGTRLTVV.

This clone has just a few counts. The chain employs TRBV4-2 and TRBJ2-1, with a weak D call TRBD1 (6 bases). Germline CDR1 is LGHNA and CDR2 is YNFKEQ. The CDR3 is made up of 17 amino acids. Trimming took off 1 base at V and 4 bases at J, with 17 bases between the two ends. In DNA, the CDR3 is TGTGCCAGCAGCCAAGTGGTATCAGGGGCGAATTACAATGAGCAGTTCTTC. As protein: CASSQVVSGANYNEQFF.

The J gene is TRBJ2-3, the V gene TRBV4-1; the D is unclear. Germline V gene sequence: CDR1 MGHRA, CDR2 YSYEKL. CDR3 length: 13 amino acids. Trimming pared 1 base from V and 3 bases from J, leaving 5 bases between. The CDR3 nucleotides are TGCGCCAGCAGCCAAGCCGGGACAGATACGCAGTATTTT. Translation: CASSQAGTDTQYF.

Remarks on this clone: At one boundary the junction diverges from the germline segment, which might be a read error. This sequence joins TRBV4-1 and TRBJ1-2; 9 bases are shared with TRBD1. The CDR3 has 15 residues. In germline, CDR1 is MGHRA, CDR2 YSYEKL. CDR3 DNA sequence: TGCGCCAGCAGTCAAGGGTCACAGGGGGCCTATGGCTACACCTTC. This sequence encodes CASSQGSQGAYGYTF.

In nucleotides, the CDR3 is TGCGCCAGCAGCCAAGAGTCGTCGTACCCTGCGGATACGCAGTATTTT. This translates into CASSQESSYPADTQYF. The V and J genes are TRBV4-3 and TRBJ2-3; D ambiguous. The CDR3 runs 16 residues. Trimming left V 0 bases short and J 6 bases short, with 16 bases between. Germline V CDR1 and CDR2: LGHNA, YSLEER.

The chain's CDR3 is CARKLAAGPYNEQFF. CDR3 nucleotides: TGTGCCAGGAAACTAGCGGCCGGGCCCTACAATGAGCAGTTCTTC. This chain connects TRBV21-1 to TRBJ2-1; the table names TRBD2, a call not compared with the DNA. TRBV21-1 is noted as a pseudogene. The CDR3 contains 15 residues.

Only one count was recorded for this clone. The chain couples TRBV27 to TRBJ2-7; TRBD2 aligns across 7 bases. With V trimmed by 2 bases and J by 3 bases, 7 bases remained unmatched. CDR1 MNHEY and CDR2 SMNVEV come from the germline V gene (reference sequence). The CDR3 length is 15 residues. The CDR3 DNA reads TGTGCCAGCAGTTTAATGGGGGGGGTGGACTACGAGCAGTACTTC. Encoded protein: CASSLMGGVDYEQYF.

This clone was counted between two and nine times. The J gene is TRBJ1-1, the V gene TRBV27; D is undetermined. With 8 bases removed from V and 0 bases from J, the gap between germline ends came to 7 bases. The CDR3 totals 12 residues. Germline-derived CDR1 and CDR2 are MNHEY and SMNVEV (reference sequence). This chain's CDR3 is CASGLLNTEAFF. CDR3 in DNA: TGTGCCAGCGGGCTTTTGAACACTGAAGCTTTCTTT.

V gene TRBV29-1 combines with J gene TRBJ2-5; the match to TRBD1 covers 8 bases. The CDR3 loop spans 13 amino acids. Germline values: CDR1 SQVTM, CDR2 ANQGSEA. The V gene end was trimmed by 5 bases and the J gene end by 5 bases; junction bases not matched to a gene: 7. CDR3 bases: TGCAGCGTTACGGGACAGGCTCGTGAGACCCAGTACTTC. It specifies CSVTGQARETQYF.

The rearrangement uses TRBV9 and TRBJ1-1; D perhaps matches TRBD1 (5 bases). V was pared by 0 bases and J by 5 bases, with 8 bases between. Germline V gene lookup returns CDR1 SGDLS and CDR2 YYNGEE. The CDR3 loop spans 13 amino acids. This CDR3 reads CASSVEGDTEAFF. The DNA for the CDR3 is TGTGCCAGCAGCGTAGAAGGGGATACTGAAGCTTTCTTT.

V gene TRBV7-9 combines with J gene TRBJ1-2; weak D call: TRBD1 (6 bases). Germline V lookup: CDR1 SEHNR, CDR2 FQNEAQ (reference sequence). The V and J ends lost 5 bases and 3 bases respectively, with 13 bases between them. The CDR3 covers 14 residues. The CDR3 nucleotides are TGTGCCAGCAGCAAAGAACAGGGATACTATGGCTACACCTTC. Translated, it gives CASSKEQGYYGYTF. The variable domain in full, completed from reference TRBV7-9 and TRBJ1-2, reads DTGVSQNPRHKITKRGQNVTFRCDPISEHNRLYWYRQTLGQGPEFLTYFQNEAQLEKSRLLSDRFSAERPKGSFSTLEIQRTEQGDSAMYLCASSKEQGYYGYTFGSGTRLTVV.

V is TRBV29-1 and J is TRBJ1-1, with D uncertain. The CDR3 is 11 amino acids. V lost 3 bases and J 6 bases, leaving 8 bases between the germline ends. From germline, CDR1 is SQVTM and CDR2 ANQGSEA. The CDR3: CSVEEVSEAFF. CDR3 coding DNA: TGCAGCGTTGAGGAGGTTTCTGAAGCTTTCTTT. Full variable domain (missing parts from reference TRBV29-1 and TRBJ1-1): SAVISQKPSRDICQRGTSLTIQCQVDSQVTMMFWYRQQPGQSLTLIATANQGSEATYESGFVIDKFPISRPNLTFSTLTVSNMSPEDSSIYLCSVEEVSEAFFGQGTRLTVV.

This chain joins TRBV13 and TRBJ1-1; 8 nucleotides line up with TRBD1. Looked up from germline, CDR1 is PRHDT and CDR2 is FYEKMQ (reference sequence). The ends lost 5 bases at V and 4 bases at J; junction bases unmatched: 6. The CDR3 loop spans 14 amino acids. The CDR3 DNA is TGTGCCAGCAGCCCCAAGACAGGGGTCACTGAAGCTTTCTTT. This sequence encodes CASSPKTGVTEAFF.

The chain employs TRBV10-2 and TRBJ2-5; weak D call: TRBD2 (6 bases). The DNA matches TRBJ2-7 better at its end, which makes the J call doubtful. This CDR3 has 16 residues. The germline V gene has CDR1 WSHSY and CDR2 SAAADI. The CDR3 DNA reads as TGCGCCAGCGAGGGCTCAGTAGGGGACTCTTCCTACGAGCAGTACTTC. This gives the protein CASEGSVGDSSYEQYF.

The rearrangement links TRBV4-3 to TRBJ1-1; D perhaps matches TRBD1 (5 bases). CDR1 is LGHNA and CDR2 is YSLEER in the germline V gene. CDR3 length equals 16 residues. The V end was cut by 0 bases, the J end by 4 bases, with 15 bases between. This CDR3 reads CASSQEMAPGFTEAFF. In DNA form, the CDR3 reads TGCGCCAGCAGCCAAGAAATGGCTCCAGGGTTCACTGAAGCTTTCTTT.

CDR3 region: CASSHRAGNGEAKYF. The DNA for the CDR3 is TGTGCCAGCAGCCACCGGGCCGGCAATGGGGAGGCGAAGTATTTT. This rearrangement joins TRBV7-8 to TRBJ2-3, with D maybe TRBD2 (6 bases). Trimming took 5 bases from V and 13 from J, leaving 25 bases between them. The germline V gene encodes CDR1 SGHVS and CDR2 FQNEAQ. This CDR3 contains 15 residues.

The V gene is TRBV7-2, the J gene TRBJ1-2; D call uncertain. The CDR3 sequence is 12 residues long. Trimming left V 5 bases short and J 6 bases short, with 10 bases between. Germline assignment: CDR1 SGHTA and CDR2 FQGNSA. Written as DNA, the CDR3 is TGTGCCAGCAGCCCAAGACGGGATGGCTACACCTTC. The encoded protein is CASSPRRDGYTF.

Regarding this clone: Other nucleotide sequences from this sample produce the same CDR3. The gene calls are TRBV28 and TRBJ1-5, with D unresolved. The CDR3 extends over 13 amino acids. CDR1 MDHEN and CDR2 SYDVKM come from the germline V gene. Trimming stripped 1 base from V and 2 bases from J, with 3 bases between. CDR3 sequence reads: CASSLSGNQPQHF. The CDR3, as DNA: TGTGCCAGCAGTTTATCAGGCAATCAGCCCCAGCATTTT.

The chain links TRBV10-3 to TRBJ1-2; 12 nucleotides line up with TRBD1. V lost 6 bases and J lost 3; bases outside the gene matches: 8. Germline V gene sequence: CDR1 ENHRY, CDR2 SYGVKD. This CDR3 is built from 16 residues. Here the CDR3 reads CAISRDRGPKDYGYTF. The DNA of the CDR3 is TGTGCCATCAGCCGGGACAGGGGGCCGAAAGACTATGGCTACACCTTC.

This chain uses TRBV5-6 with TRBJ1-4, with a tentative D call TRBD1 (5 bases). Trimming removed 4 bases from V and 4 bases from J, with 17 bases in between. There are 16 residues in the CDR3. The germline V gene has CDR1 SGHDT and CDR2 YYEEEE. The chain's CDR3 is CASSLLGGGLNEKLFF. The CDR3, as DNA: TGTGCCAGCAGCCTCCTCGGCGGGGGACTTAATGAAAAACTGTTTTTT.

This clone was seen only a few times. This rearrangement joins TRBV29-1 to TRBJ1-1, with 7 bases matching TRBD1. Germline CDR1 SQVTM, CDR2 ANQGSEA. With 7 bases clipped from V and 1 base from J, the junction kept 3 bases outside the gene matches. This CDR3 is 12 amino acids long. The CDR3 spells CSGGTANTEAFF. CDR3 sequence (DNA): TGCAGCGGGGGGACAGCGAACACTGAAGCTTTCTTT.